Following are 19 T cell receptor beta chains from one sample sequenced in a study of blood T cell repertoires in COVID-19. Libraries were prepared by immunoSEQ multiplex PCR; TCRdb keeps only in-frame clonotypes and omits some of them. Of about 7,100 clones in the sample, roughly nine tenths are singletons; the top ten hold 10%. Material: peripheral blood. The receptors were sampled from a man aged 65-85 years with active COVID-19.

This chain links TRBV29-1 with TRBJ2-1; perhaps TRBD1 as D (7 bases). The CDR3 loop spans 13 amino acids. Germline V lookup: CDR1 SQVTM, CDR2 ANQGSEA. V was cut by 3 bases and J by 8 bases, with 14 bases left in between. The CDR3, as DNA: TGCAGCGTTGATCGCGGGACAGCTTATGAGCAGTTCTTC. This gives the protein CSVDRGTAYEQFF.

The genes are TRBV7-3 and TRBJ1-2; D might be TRBD1 (5 bases). CDR1 is SGHTA and CDR2 is FQGTGA in the germline V gene. Deletions cut 5 bases from V and 1 base from J, with 8 bases between. This CDR3 contains 13 residues. CDR3 loop: CASSPDSNYGYTF. The CDR3 region has the DNA TGTGCCAGCAGCCCCGACAGTAACTATGGCTACACCTTC.

The V gene is TRBV7-8, the J gene TRBJ1-2, with D maybe TRBD1 (5 bases). V lost 5 bases, J lost 8 bases, and 12 bases lay in between. This CDR3 has 12 residues. Germline loops: CDR1 SGHVS, CDR2 FQNEAQ. For the CDR3, the DNA is TGTGCCAGCAGCCGGCGGGGCCTGGGCTACACCTTC. Its translation: CASSRRGLGYTF.

The genes are TRBV6-5 and TRBJ1-6, with D unclear. V lost 3 bases to trimming and J lost 10 bases, with 10 bases between them. From germline, CDR1 is MNHEY and CDR2 SVGAGI. This CDR3 has 13 amino acids. The CDR3 reads CASSYRTKSPLHF. In DNA form, the CDR3 reads TGTGCCAGCAGTTATAGGACTAAATCACCCCTCCACTTT.

To note about this clone: Because the CDR3 is missing its conserved closing phenylalanine or tryptophan, this is likely a read error. The chain links TRBV28 to TRBJ1-6; D gene ambiguous. Germline CDR1 and CDR2: MDHEN and SYDVKM. CDR3 length equals 13 residues. V was trimmed by 1 base and J by 9 bases, leaving 7 bases between them. In DNA, the CDR3 is TGTGCCAGCAGTTTATCTGGCGGTTCACCCCTCCACCTT. Translated, it gives CASSLSGGSPLHL.

This clone is deemed medium-sized. Here the CDR3 DNA reads TGTGCCAGCAGCTCCTGGCCCTCCAATTCACCCCTCCACTTT. Translation: CASSSWPSNSPLHF. The chain has TRBV5-6 and TRBJ1-6; D unresolved. CDR1 SGHDT and CDR2 YYEEEE come from the germline V gene. The CDR3 sequence is 14 residues long. Trimming pared 3 bases from V and 7 bases from J, leaving 11 bases between.

In its sample, this clone was seen once. The rearrangement links TRBV6-5 to TRBJ2-1; D remains unclear. Trimming removed 2 bases at V and 8 bases at J, with 13 bases between. Germline V CDR1 and CDR2: MNHEY, SVGAGI. The CDR3 loop spans 14 amino acids. The DNA of the CDR3 is TGTGCCAGCAGTTACGGCGACGAGAGCGATGAGCAGTTCTTC. It encodes CASSYGDESDEQFF.

This chain joins TRBV6-6 and TRBJ1-1; 9 bases line up with TRBD1. The CDR3 sequence is 15 residues long. The V gene end was trimmed by 6 bases and the J gene end by 5 bases; junction bases not matched to a gene: 10. The V gene's germline CDR1 is MNHNY and CDR2 SVGAGI (reference sequence). The CDR3 protein is CASSLTGGLVTEAFF. In DNA, the CDR3 is TGTGCCAGCAGCCTTACAGGGGGCTTGGTTACTGAAGCTTTCTTT.

This clone has a handful of counts. This chain uses TRBV4-2 with TRBJ2-7; no firm D call. V was clipped by 1 base and J by 6 bases, with 13 bases between them. CDR1 is LGHNA and CDR2 is YNFKEQ in the germline V gene. The CDR3 covers 14 residues. The CDR3 DNA follows: TGTGCCAGCAGCCAAGCTCAGACTGCGGTCGAGCAGTACTTC. It is translated as CASSQAQTAVEQYF.

The DNA for the CDR3 is TGCAGCGTTGAAAGGGGGGACAGGGGGCGAAGCGGCTACACCTTC. Its protein is CSVERGDRGRSGYTF. This sequence joins TRBV29-1 and TRBJ1-2, with 12 bases aligning to TRBD1. V was pared by 2 bases and J by 8 bases, with 9 bases of the junction left unmatched. The CDR3 consists of 15 residues. Germline V gene lookup returns CDR1 SQVTM and CDR2 ANQGSEA.

The rearrangement joins TRBV4-2 to TRBJ2-1; 10 bases map to TRBD2. From germline, CDR1 is LGHNA and CDR2 YNFKEQ. CDR3 size: 17 residues. The V and J ends lost 1 base and 8 bases, in that order; junction bases with no gene match: 11. The CDR3 sequence is CASSQGASGGALDEQFF. CDR3 DNA: TGTGCCAGCAGCCAAGGTGCAAGCGGGGGGGCTCTGGATGAGCAGTTCTTC.

CDR3 DNA: TGCGCCAGCAGCCTAGAACCTGTACGAACTGAAGCTTTCTTT. It is translated as CASSLEPVRTEAFF. The chain has TRBV5-1 and TRBJ1-1, with no clear D. Trimming took off 4 bases at V and 5 bases at J, with 15 bases between the two ends. Germline CDR1 SGHRS, CDR2 YFSETQ. The CDR3 runs 14 residues.

This clone appeared once. The rearrangement uses TRBV27 and TRBJ1-5; D might be TRBD1 (5 bases). Trimming took 9 bases from V and 3 from J, leaving 6 bases between them. Germline-derived CDR1 and CDR2 are MNHEY and SMNVEV (reference sequence). The CDR3 is 11 residues long. Here the CDR3 reads CASGHNQPQHF. The CDR3 DNA reads as TGTGCCAGTGGACACAATCAGCCCCAGCATTTT.

This chain uses TRBV6-2 or TRBV6-3 with TRBJ2-7, with a tentative D call TRBD1 (5 bases). V dropped 5 bases and J dropped 0 bases, with 5 bases sitting between them. Germline V gene lookup returns CDR1 MNHEY and CDR2 SVGEGT. This CDR3 contains 12 residues. DNA of the CDR3: TGTGCCAGCAGTGACAGCTCCTACGAGCAGTACTTC. Translating gives CASSDSSYEQYF.

This rearrangement joins TRBV19 to TRBJ2-1, with D tentatively TRBD1 (6 bases). This CDR3 is 12 amino acids long. Germline assignment: CDR1 LNHDA and CDR2 SQIVND (reference sequence). Trimming removed 3 bases from V and 7 bases from J, with 7 bases in between. The CDR3 DNA follows: TGTGCCAGTAGTATCGGACAGAATGAGCAGTTCTTC. It encodes CASSIGQNEQFF.

This clone was picked up a small number of times. The chain uses TRBV6-2 or TRBV6-3 and TRBJ1-5; TRBD1 might be the D (6 bases). The CDR3 contains 15 residues. Germline V gene data show CDR1 as MNHEY and CDR2 as SVGEGT. V was pared by 5 bases and J by 2 bases, with 13 bases between. CDR3: CASSNGGAGNQPQHF. In nucleotides, the CDR3 is TGTGCCAGCAGTAACGGGGGGGCCGGCAATCAGCCCCAGCATTTT.

V and J are TRBV6-2 or TRBV6-3 and TRBJ1-2; D is undetermined. V was clipped by 3 bases and J by 4 bases, with 9 bases between them. The CDR3 sequence is 13 residues long. Germline V lookup: CDR1 MNHEY, CDR2 SVGEGT. The DNA of the CDR3 is TGTGCCAGCAGTTATAGGTCGGGCTATGGCTACACCTTC. Amino acids: CASSYRSGYGYTF.

The sample holds one count of this clone. This sequence joins TRBV6-2 or TRBV6-3 and TRBJ2-7; 14 nucleotides agree with TRBD2. CDR3 size: 18 residues. The V gene end was trimmed by 2 bases and the J gene end by 1 base; junction bases not matched to a gene: 7. CDR1 MNHEY and CDR2 SVGEGT come from the germline V gene. The CDR3: CASSYPTSGGAASYEQYF. CDR3 in DNA: TGTGCCAGCAGTTACCCGACTAGCGGGGGGGCGGCTTCCTACGAGCAGTACTTC.

This clone was observed once. V usage is TRBV7-9 and J usage is TRBJ2-2, with a weak D call TRBD2 (5 bases). Germline-derived CDR1 and CDR2 are SEHNR and FQNEAQ (reference sequence). This CDR3 has 15 amino acids. Trimming shortened V by 5 bases and J by 0 bases, and 10 bases separated the two germline ends. DNA of the CDR3: TGTGCCAGCAGCCCCACCGGGGCGAACACCGGGGAGCTGTTTTTT. It specifies CASSPTGANTGELFF.